The 3 T cell receptor beta chains given below trace back to one sample, sequenced in a study of blood T cell repertoires in COVID-19 (TCRdb year 2020). The protocol used for the library was the immunoSEQ multiplex PCR assay. Imported from immuneACCESS, the table was reduced by TCRdb to in-frame sequences with V and J called. These copies leave out some clones; in studies compared against another copy, an unresolved V gene accounts for under half, and the cause of the remainder is not known. In all, the sample holds about 80,000 clones, and about 86% of those were seen once. The top ten clonotypes cover around 36% of the sample. Sample: peripheral blood. These receptors were taken from an older man with active or convalescent COVID-19.

The chain employs TRBV30 and TRBJ1-4; 7 bases fit TRBD1. This CDR3 has 13 residues. Per the germline V gene, CDR1 is GTSNPN and CDR2 is SVGIG (reference sequence). Unmatched junction bases numbered 8, after V lost 5 bases and J lost 8 bases. CDR3 DNA: TGTGCCTGGGCTAGACAGGGCGAGGAAAAACTGTTTTTT. The encoded protein is CAWARQGEEKLFF.

V usage is TRBV18 and J usage is TRBJ1-5; 8 bases are shared with TRBD1. J lost 4 bases, V lost 5 bases, and 10 bases had no gene match. Germline loops: CDR1 KGHSH, CDR2 LQKENI. The CDR3 loop spans 16 amino acids. The CDR3 coding sequence is TGTGCCAGCTCAGCGACCGGGACAGGATCAAATCAGCCCCAGCATTTT. It yields the protein CASSATGTGSNQPQHF.

The chain employs TRBV28 and TRBJ1-2; TRBD1 matches 7 bases. With V trimmed by 8 bases and J by 6 bases, 12 bases remained unmatched. The CDR3 is 14 residues long. Per the germline V gene, CDR1 is MDHEN and CDR2 is SYDVKM. The CDR3 sequence is CASGDSKGAHGYTF. DNA of the CDR3: TGTGCCAGCGGAGATAGTAAGGGGGCTCATGGCTACACCTTC.